The T cell receptor beta chain under discussion was sequenced for a study of CD8+CD57+ T cells in acquired aplastic anemia. At the level of the study: Mean DNA quantity obtained from sorted CD4+ and CD8+ cells was about 3.2 ug.

Investigators profiled TCR beta VDJ and CDR3 from genomic DNA template. TCRdb recomputed calls from the reads with MiXCR, one row per CDR3 protein. The table shows around 250,000 distinct CDR3 sequences, with approximately 55% occurring only once. Remarks on this clonotype: A single base separates this from a much larger clone, so it may be a read error.

The sequence came from a human donor with severe aplastic anemia or a healthy control (not recorded which). Sequenced sample: sorted CD4+, CD8+, or CD8+CD57+ T cells (not recorded which) from PBMCs.

DNA of the CDR3: TGTGACAGCAGAACCTATGACGGAAACACCATATATTTT. Protein sequence: CDSRTYDGNTIYF. The chain combines TRBV6-2 or TRBV6-3 with TRBJ1-3; D is uncertain. Germline CDR1 and CDR2: MNHEY and SVGEGT. The CDR3 extends over 13 amino acids.